This record covers a single TCR beta chain. Its antigen is not yet known. Nothing much larger sits one base from this clone, and base qualities are not available. From cysteine to phenylalanine, the CDR3 is 14 amino acids long. CDR3 DNA only is kept here, 42 bases in frame from base 1. From the germline V gene, CDR1 is SNHLY and CDR2 is FYNNEI. V is trimmed back by 7 bases and J by 2 bases, and the junction contains 8 bases that no gene match accounts for. These data originate in a study of vaccination and CD4 T cells after COVID-19 (dated by TCRdb to the early 2020s). Turning to the overall study: SARS-CoV-2 positivity had been established in the convalescent patients by nasal swab PCR, and mild disease was recorded in several of these patients and severe disease in one. The convalescent cohort comprised six males and four females, including two Hispanic individuals, seven Caucasians, two Asians and one multiracial person. Each participant got two doses of either the Pfizer-BioNTech BNT162b2 vaccine (n=8) or the Moderna mRNA-1273 vaccine (n=2). Post-COVID blood samples were collected from convalescent patients a median of about 92 days after diagnosis, with a range of roughly 35 to 180 days. Post-vaccine blood samples were taken a median of approximately 70 days after the second vaccine dose, with a range of roughly 13 to 250 days. For stimulating the cultures, overlapping spike peptide pools were used, derived from SARS-CoV-2 as well as from the common cold coronaviruses HCoV-NL63, HCoV-OC43 and HCoV-229E. Control cultures used a CEFX viral epitope pool as positive control, an HIV-1 Nef peptide pool as negative control, or no peptide. In 10 COVID-19 convalescent patients and a handful of infection-naive healthy vaccine recipients, the spike-specific CD4+ TCR repertoire before mRNA vaccination was compared with the repertoire after mRNA vaccination. Overall study outcomes, separate from this receptor: In convalescent patients, nearly all vaccine-specific clones (304 of 307) were found to be mono-reactive for SARS-CoV-2 spike rather than cross-reactive with common cold coronaviruses. Among convalescent patients, a median about 86% of the SARS-CoV-2-reactive clones seen after vaccination appeared only after vaccination, which suggests priming specific to the vaccine. The study included relatively few convalescent patients and did not analyze early timepoints after natural infection. The median number of SARS-CoV-2-reactive clonotypes rose from roughly 20 after infection to 38 after vaccination, but the change was not significant.

Interpreted using the paper, the treatment or condition label stands for: approximately 9-day PBMC culture with coronavirus spike peptide pools or control peptides (ViraFEST assay). To expand antigen-specific T cells with peptide pools and then pick out the expanded clonotypes through TCR sequencing, the study relied on the ViraFEST assay. Positive SARS-CoV-2 PCR tests in the convalescent patients dated from March to December 2020, before Alpha, Beta and Delta variants emerged in the United States. About 2 million PBMCs per well were cultured in IMDM with roughly 5% human AB serum and roughly 9.3 IU/ml IL-2, plus 10 ug/ml peptide pools. On days 3 and 7, half of the culture medium was replaced with fresh IL-2-containing medium. After 9 to 11 days of culture, CD4+ T cells were isolated by negative selection with the EasySep CD4+ T cell isolation kit. Ficoll-Paque Plus gradient centrifugation was used to isolate PBMCs from whole blood, and the isolated PBMCs were then either used fresh or cryopreserved at -140C. Culture conditions were generally each tested in triplicate wells.

The receptor library was made with PCR. DNA from cultured CD4+ T cells was subjected to TCR sequencing with the Oncomine TCR Beta short-read assay at the Johns Hopkins FTIC core. The QIAamp micro DNA kit was used to extract genomic DNA from the cultured CD4+ T cells. Oncomine TCR Beta libraries from cultured CD4+ T cells were pooled using unique dual indexes and sequenced on an Illumina iSeq 100. The study's processing was this. Non-productive sequences were removed, and CDR3s that did not start with C, did not end with F or W, or were shorter than 7 amino acids were discarded. Antigen-specific clonotypes were identified using the MANAFEST web application through comparison of peptide-stimulated wells with reference and other culture wells. For a clone to be called positive, the clone needed an FDR below 0.05, an odds ratio above 5, and a productive frequency above 0.1% in at least two of three replicate wells. A clonotype was classed as cross-reactive if the clonotype showed significant expansion both in SARS-CoV-2 spike wells and in at least one common cold coronavirus spike condition. CDR3 homology was assessed with Levenshtein distances (stringdist) and unrooted phylogenetic trees (ape) in R version 3.6.1. TCRdb reworked the public reads: Q25 trimming with fastp, MiXCR clone assembly, productive beta chains retained. Rows merge per CDR3 protein into single entries with the most common DNA and genes. The V and J calls and clone size come from TCRdb's table, not from the authors' own analysis. The sample table shows 13,000 to 15,000 distinct CDR3 sequences, and under 40% are seen once. The top ten clonotypes cover around 9.3% of the sample.

The sequence derives from a human donor who had recovered from COVID-19. Sequenced: CD4+ T cells from blood, cultured in vitro. The chain uses TRBV2 and TRBJ2-7, with 7 junctional bases fitting TRBD2. The CDR3 sequence is CASTREGFTYEQYF. The sequenced DNA is TGTGCCAGCACGAGGGAGGGATTCACCTACGAGCAGTACTTC.